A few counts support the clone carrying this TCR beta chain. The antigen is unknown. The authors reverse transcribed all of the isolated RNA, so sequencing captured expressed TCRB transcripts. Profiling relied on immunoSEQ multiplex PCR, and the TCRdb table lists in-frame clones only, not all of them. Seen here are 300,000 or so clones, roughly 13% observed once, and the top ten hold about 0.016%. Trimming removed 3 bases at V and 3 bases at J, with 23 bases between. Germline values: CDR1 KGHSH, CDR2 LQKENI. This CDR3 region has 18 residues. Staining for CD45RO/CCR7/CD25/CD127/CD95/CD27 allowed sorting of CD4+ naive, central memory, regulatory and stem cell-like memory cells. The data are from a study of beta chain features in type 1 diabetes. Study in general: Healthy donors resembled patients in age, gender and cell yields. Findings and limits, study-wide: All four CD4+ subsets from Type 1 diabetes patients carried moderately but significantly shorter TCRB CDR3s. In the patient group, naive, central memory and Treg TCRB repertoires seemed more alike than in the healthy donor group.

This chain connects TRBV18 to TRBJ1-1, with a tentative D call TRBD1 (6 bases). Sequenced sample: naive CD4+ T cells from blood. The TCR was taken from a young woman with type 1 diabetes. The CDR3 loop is CASSPRSLVDRTYTEAFF. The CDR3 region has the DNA TGTGCCAGCTCACCGAGATCCTTAGTCGACAGGACTTACACTGAAGCTTTCTTT.